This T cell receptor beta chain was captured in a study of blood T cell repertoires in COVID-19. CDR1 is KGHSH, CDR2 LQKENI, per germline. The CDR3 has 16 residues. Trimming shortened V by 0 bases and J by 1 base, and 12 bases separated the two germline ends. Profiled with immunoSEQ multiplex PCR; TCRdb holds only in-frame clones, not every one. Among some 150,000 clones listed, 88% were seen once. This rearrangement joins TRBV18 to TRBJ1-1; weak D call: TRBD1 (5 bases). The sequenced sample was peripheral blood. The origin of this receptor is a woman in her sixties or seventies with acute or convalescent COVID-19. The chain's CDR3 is CASSPPAGHTNTEAFF. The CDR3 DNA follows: TGTGCCAGCTCACCACCGGCAGGACACACGAACACTGAAGCTTTCTTT.